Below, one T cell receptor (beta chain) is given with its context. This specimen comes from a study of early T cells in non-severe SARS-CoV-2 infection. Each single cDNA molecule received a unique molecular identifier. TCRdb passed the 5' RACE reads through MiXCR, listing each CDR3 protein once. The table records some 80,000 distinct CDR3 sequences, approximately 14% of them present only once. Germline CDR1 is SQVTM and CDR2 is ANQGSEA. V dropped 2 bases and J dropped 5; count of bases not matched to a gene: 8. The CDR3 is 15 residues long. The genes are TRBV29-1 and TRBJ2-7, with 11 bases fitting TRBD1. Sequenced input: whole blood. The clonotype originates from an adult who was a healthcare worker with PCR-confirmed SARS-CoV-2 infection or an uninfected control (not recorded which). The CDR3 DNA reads TGCAGCGTTGAATTCGGACAGGGGGCTCGCGACGAGCAGTACTTC. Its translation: CSVEFGQGARDEQYF.